These 17 T cell receptor beta chains originate from one sample sequenced in a study of blood T cell repertoires in COVID-19. The data were produced by immunoSEQ multiplex PCR, yet TCRdb's version contains in-frame clones alone and is incomplete. The sample contains 150,000 to 200,000 clones, roughly 82% of which appear only once. Sequenced: peripheral blood. The receptors come from a middle-aged woman with COVID-19, enrolled during active disease.

V usage is TRBV2 and J usage is TRBJ2-7; D is possibly TRBD1 (6 bases). Germline CDR1 reads SNHLY; CDR2 reads FYNNEI. The CDR3 spans 14 residues. V gave up 4 bases and J gave up 1 base, with 11 bases separating them. CDR3 region: CASSGQGSSYEQYV. CDR3 coding DNA: TGTGCCAGCAGTGGGCAGGGGTCTTCCTACGAGCAGTACGTC.

In this sample, this clone turned up once. The chain recombines TRBV11-2 with TRBJ2-7; 15 nucleotides match TRBD2. The CDR3 loop spans 17 amino acids. V shed 4 bases and J 4 bases; nucleotides not matched to a gene: 8. From germline, CDR1 is SGHAT and CDR2 FQNNGV. The CDR3 coding sequence is TGTGCCAGCAGCTCGAGGACTAGCGGGGGGGATCGATACGAGCAGTACGTC. This gives the protein CASSSRTSGGDRYEQYV.

There are a few counts of this clone. CDR3 sequence reads: CASSLQGASSGNTIYF. For the CDR3, the DNA is TGTGCCAGTAGTTTACAGGGGGCCAGTTCTGGAAACACCATATATTTT. The J gene is TRBJ1-3, the V gene TRBV19; TRBD1 matches at 9 bases. V lost 5 bases to trimming and J lost 1 base; unmatched junction nucleotides: 6. The length of the CDR3 is 16 residues. Germline lookup yields CDR1 LNHDA and CDR2 SQIVND (reference sequence). Based on the CDR3 plus reference TRBV19 and TRBJ1-3, the full variable domain is DGGITQSPKYLFRKEGQNVTLSCEQNLNHDAMYWYRQDPGQGLRLIYYSQIVNDFQKGDIAEGYSVSREKKESFPLTVTSAQKNPTAFYLCASSLQGASSGNTIYFGEGSWLTVV.

In its sample, this clone was seen once. V gene TRBV2 combines with J gene TRBJ1-2, with 8 bases matching TRBD1. The CDR3 contains 14 residues. The ends lost 6 bases at V and 5 bases at J; junction bases unmatched: 8. CDR1 is SNHLY and CDR2 is FYNNEI in the germline V gene. CDR3 region: CASSPTGGVYGYTF. CDR3 coding DNA: TGTGCCAGCAGCCCCACAGGGGGAGTTTATGGCTACACCTTC.

V is TRBV7-9 and J is TRBJ1-2; TRBD1 agrees at 7 bases. CDR3 length equals 14 residues. Germline CDR1 is SEHNR and CDR2 is FQNEAQ (reference sequence). The V segment lost 8 bases and the J segment 5 bases; nucleotides outside the gene matches: 11. The CDR3 region is CASVQAQGWYGYTF. Here the CDR3 DNA reads TGTGCCAGCGTACAGGCACAGGGGTGGTATGGCTACACCTTC. Complete variable domain (other parts from reference TRBV7-9 and TRBJ1-2): DTGVSQNPRHKITKRGQNVTFRCDPISEHNRLYWYRQTLGQGPEFLTYFQNEAQLEKSRLLSDRFSAERPKGSFSTLEIQRTEQGDSAMYLCASVQAQGWYGYTFGSGTRLTVV.

The rearrangement links TRBV18 to TRBJ1-1; D might be TRBD1 (5 bases). From germline, CDR1 is KGHSH and CDR2 LQKENI. V lost 6 bases and J 4 bases, leaving 12 bases between the germline ends. The CDR3 totals 13 residues. CDR3 bases: TGTGCCAGCTCCCCTATGACAGTCACTGAAGCTTTCTTT. This sequence encodes CASSPMTVTEAFF. Drawing the rest from reference TRBV18 and TRBJ1-1, the complete variable domain is NAGVMQNPRHLVRRRGQEARLRCSPMKGHSHVYWYRQLPEEGLKFMVYLQKENIIDESGMPKERFSAEFPKEGPSILRIQQVVRGDSAAYFCASSPMTVTEAFFGQGTRLTVV.

The genes are TRBV9 and TRBJ2-5; a possible D gene is TRBD2 (5 bases). This CDR3 has 13 residues. Germline V lookup: CDR1 SGDLS, CDR2 YYNGEE. The ends were cut back, 4 bases at V and 5 bases at J, with 12 bases in the middle. DNA of the CDR3: TGTGCCAGCAGCCCTACGGACTGGGAGACCCAGTACTTC. Protein sequence: CASSPTDWETQYF.

The chain couples TRBV29-1 to TRBJ2-4; D gene unclear. In germline, CDR1 is SQVTM, CDR2 ANQGSEA. The CDR3 covers 11 residues. V lost 0 bases, J lost 9 bases, and 6 bases lay in between. The CDR3 loop is CSVEDFSIQYF. In DNA form, the CDR3 reads TGCAGCGTTGAAGATTTTAGCATTCAGTACTTC. The whole variable domain, remainder taken from reference TRBV29-1 and TRBJ2-4, is SAVISQKPSRDICQRGTSLTIQCQVDSQVTMMFWYRQQPGQSLTLIATANQGSEATYESGFVIDKFPISRPNLTFSTLTVSNMSPEDSSIYLCSVEDFSIQYFGAGTRLSVL.

The count of this clone is one. In nucleotides, the CDR3 is TGTGCCAGCAGCTTCACGGTCCAAGAGACCCAGTACTTC. Residues: CASSFTVQETQYF. The J gene is TRBJ2-5, the V gene TRBV5-4; D is unclear. The V and J ends lost 2 bases and 1 base respectively, with 6 bases between them. Germline V gives CDR1 SGHNT, CDR2 YYREEE (reference sequence). The CDR3 has 13 residues.

The chain has TRBV27 and TRBJ1-5, with a possible D match to TRBD1 (6 bases). The ends were cut back, 4 bases at V and 2 bases at J, with 12 bases in the middle. The CDR3 spans 15 residues. The germline gives CDR1 MNHEY, CDR2 SMNVEV (reference sequence). The CDR3 region has the DNA TGTGCCAGCAGTTCCGGGGGGCTGGGCAATCAGCCCCAGCATTTT. Encoded protein: CASSSGGLGNQPQHF.

V and J are TRBV29-1 and TRBJ1-1; 7 bases are shared with TRBD1. The J segment lost 1 base and the V segment lost 1 base, leaving 0 bases of the junction unmatched. The CDR3 loop spans 13 amino acids. Germline CDR1 is SQVTM and CDR2 is ANQGSEA. The CDR3, as DNA: TGCAGCGTTGAAGGACAGGGGAACACTGAAGCTTTCTTT. Translation: CSVEGQGNTEAFF. Full variable domain (remainder filled in from reference TRBV29-1 and TRBJ1-1): SAVISQKPSRDICQRGTSLTIQCQVDSQVTMMFWYRQQPGQSLTLIATANQGSEATYESGFVIDKFPISRPNLTFSTLTVSNMSPEDSSIYLCSVEGQGNTEAFFGQGTRLTVV.

The rearrangement joins TRBV9 to TRBJ2-3, with D perhaps matching TRBD1 (5 bases). Looked up from germline, CDR1 is SGDLS and CDR2 is YYNGEE. This CDR3 is 13 amino acids long. Trimming shortened V by 4 bases and J by 6 bases, and 12 bases separated the two germline ends. The CDR3 DNA follows: TGTGCCAGCAGCTCCCAAGGGGATGATACGCAGTATTTT. This translates into CASSSQGDDTQYF.

The CDR3 region has the DNA TGTGCCAGCAGTGAATTAGCAGGGATGGATATCTACGAGCAGTACTTC. This gives the protein CASSELAGMDIYEQYF. The genes are TRBV6-1 and TRBJ2-7; TRBD1 might be the D (5 bases). CDR1 is MNHNS, CDR2 SASEGT, per germline. Trimming stripped 2 bases from V and 3 bases from J, with 17 bases between. This CDR3 is 16 amino acids long.

J is TRBJ1-1 and V is TRBV3-1 (or the pseudogene TRBV3-2); D remains unclear. In germline, CDR1 is LGHDT, CDR2 YNNKEL (reference sequence). Trimming pared 0 bases from V and 0 bases from J, leaving 11 bases between. The CDR3 runs 16 residues. CDR3 DNA: TGTGCCAGCAGCCAAGATCTCGGACTCATGAACACTGAAGCTTTCTTT. Protein: CASSQDLGLMNTEAFF.

The chain combines TRBV10-1 with TRBJ2-3; TRBD1 aligns across 8 bases. This CDR3 region has 14 residues. V gave up 4 bases and J gave up 9 bases; unmatched junction bases: 9. Germline V gives CDR1 WNHNN, CDR2 SYGVQD (reference sequence). CDR3 nucleotide sequence: TGCGCCAGCAGTGGTGGACAGGGCAAATACACGCAGTATTTT. It translates to CASSGGQGKYTQYF.

The chain links TRBV19 to TRBJ1-1, with a possible D match to TRBD1 (6 bases). Germline CDR1 and CDR2: LNHDA and SQIVND (reference sequence). V lost 4 bases and J 11 bases, leaving 17 bases between the germline ends. This CDR3 is built from 13 residues. CDR3 DNA: TGTGCCAGTAGTACCTACCCGCAGGGGACGGCTTTCTTT. This gives the protein CASSTYPQGTAFF.

The V gene is TRBV4-2, the J gene TRBJ2-1; TRBD2 agrees at 7 bases. Germline V gene sequence: CDR1 LGHNA, CDR2 YNFKEQ. V shed 4 bases, J shed 1 base, and the junction held 10 bases outside the gene matches. The CDR3 runs to 17 residues. The chain's CDR3 is CASSRDYPDFSYNEQFF. The CDR3 bases are TGTGCCAGCAGCCGGGACTATCCCGACTTTTCCTACAATGAGCAGTTCTTC.